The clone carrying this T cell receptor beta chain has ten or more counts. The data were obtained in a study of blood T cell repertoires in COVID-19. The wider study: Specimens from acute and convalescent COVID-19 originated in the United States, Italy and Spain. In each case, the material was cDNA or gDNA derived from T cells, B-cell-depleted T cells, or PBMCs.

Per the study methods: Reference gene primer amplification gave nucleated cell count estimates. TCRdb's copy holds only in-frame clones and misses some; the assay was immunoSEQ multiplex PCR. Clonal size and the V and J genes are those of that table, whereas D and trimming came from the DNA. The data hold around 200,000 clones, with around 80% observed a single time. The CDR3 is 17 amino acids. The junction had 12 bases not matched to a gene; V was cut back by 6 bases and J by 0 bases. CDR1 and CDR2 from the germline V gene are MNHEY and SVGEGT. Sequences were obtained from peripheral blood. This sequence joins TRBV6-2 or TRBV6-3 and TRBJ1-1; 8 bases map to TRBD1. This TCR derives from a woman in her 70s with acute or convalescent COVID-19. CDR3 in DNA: TGTGCCAGCAGCCCCCACAGGGGGTCCCCTATGAACACTGAAGCTTTCTTT. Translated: CASSPHRGSPMNTEAFF.